The TCR beta chain described here comes from a study of T cells expressing NK-cell markers. The overall study: Among eight sequenced donors, seven carried HCMV seropositivity while one was seronegative.

Per germline, CDR1 SGHRS and CDR2 YFSETQ. The CDR3 runs to 14 residues. TCRdb re-called the 5' RACE reads; one entry per CDR3 protein, DNA not given. This sample's table reports about 160,000 distinct CDR3 sequences. This TCR was recovered from a woman between 18 and 70 years old in good health. The sample was blood T cells: a sorted CD56 or NKG2C T cell subset, CD4+ or CD8+ T cells, or bulk PBMC T cells (not recorded which). The chain recombines TRBV5-1 with TRBJ2-7; TCRdb's D call, TRBD2, is unchecked because there is no DNA. The CDR3 here is CASREGLPNGEQYF.